Listed below are T cell receptor beta chains from one sample, sequenced in a study of regulatory T cells in long-lasting Graves disease. Each CDR3 protein gets one entry after TCRdb re-called the multiplex PCR reads with MiXCR. The table lists some 340,000 distinct CDR3 sequences, about 12% of them singletons. These data also featured in a second study, about T cells in Graves' hyperthyroidism and ophthalmopathy.

Sequencing was performed on peripheral blood mononuclear cells (PBMCs), taken at new diagnosis, from a patient treated with antithyroid drugs. Source of these receptors: a woman in her late teens or twenties with Graves disease. Both conserved end residues are part of each CDR3. D genes are given only for firm matches. Expanded clones get a size class; other rows say once, few or many, or leave the size out.

size: -; J: TRBJ2-3; V: TRBV7-2; D: -; DNA: TGTGCCAGCAGCTCGGCCTGGATGGGTGGATCAGCACAGGGAGATACGCAGTATTTT; CDR3: CASSSAWMGGSAQGDTQYF
size: many; J: TRBJ1-2; V: TRBV27; D: -; DNA: TGTGCCAGCAGTTTCCAACCAGGGGCAACAAACTATGGCTACACCTTC; CDR3: CASSFQPGATNYGYTF
size: many; J: TRBJ1-5; V: TRBV10-3; D: -; DNA: TGTGCCATCAGTGGTGGCGCGTCTGGGGGAAATAGCAATCAGCCCCAGCATTTT; CDR3: CAISGGASGGNSNQPQHF
size: many; J: TRBJ2-7; V: TRBV7-2; D: -; DNA: TGTGCCAGCAGCTTACGGCCCTACGAGCAGTACTTC; CDR3: CASSLRPYEQYF
size: -; J: TRBJ1-2; V: TRBV7-9; D: -; DNA: TGTGCCAGCAGCGTCACGTGGGCAACCAACTATGGCTACACCTTC; CDR3: CASSVTWATNYGYTF
size: -; J: TRBJ2-5; V: TRBV10-3; D: TRBD2; DNA: TGTGCCATCAGAACAGCGGGGGGTGGAGAGACCCAGTACTTC; CDR3: CAIRTAGGGETQYF
size: many; J: TRBJ2-7; V: TRBV7-8; D: TRBD2; DNA: TGTGCCAGCAGCTTAGTAGACGGGAGGGCCTACGAGCAGTACTTC; CDR3: CASSLVDGRAYEQYF
size: many; J: TRBJ2-5; V: TRBV2; D: -; DNA: TGTGCCAGCAACTCCGGTGCCCAAGAGACCCAGTACTTC; CDR3: CASNSGAQETQYF
size: many; J: TRBJ2-1; V: TRBV27; D: TRBD2; DNA: TGTGCCAGCAGGCAAGGGACTAGCGGGGTCTACAATGAGCAGTTCTTC; CDR3: CASRQGTSGVYNEQFF
size: many; J: TRBJ1-2; V: TRBV7-3; D: -; DNA: TGTGCCAGCAGCTTACCCTTCGGGGGCGACTATGGCTACACCTTC; CDR3: CASSLPFGGDYGYTF
size: many; J: TRBJ1-1; V: TRBV12-3/TRBV12-4; D: -; DNA: TGTGCCAGCAGTATCCCAGGGGCTGGGAACACTGAAGCTTTCTTT; CDR3: CASSIPGAGNTEAFF
size: many; J: TRBJ1-1; V: TRBV6-1; D: TRBD1; DNA: TGTGCCAGCACCCCACAGGGGGCGGTCGACACTGAAGCTTTCTTT; CDR3: CASTPQGAVDTEAFF
size: many; J: TRBJ2-3; V: TRBV9; D: -; DNA: TGTGCCAGCAGCGTAGACCCAACCAGGCTAACAGGCACAGATACGCAGTATTTT; CDR3: CASSVDPTRLTGTDTQYF
size: many; J: TRBJ1-1; V: TRBV10-3; D: -; DNA: TGTGCCAGCCGGGACATAGGGGACACTGAAGCTTTCTTT; CDR3: CASRDIGDTEAFF
size: many; J: TRBJ2-1; V: TRBV19; D: -; DNA: TGTGCCAGTGGGATCACCCGGCGCAATGAGCAGTTCTTC; CDR3: CASGITRRNEQFF
size: few; J: TRBJ1-6; V: TRBV12-3/TRBV12-4; D: TRBD1; DNA: TGTGCCAGCAGCCACCGGACAGGGTTGTACTCACCCCTCCACTTT; CDR3: CASSHRTGLYSPLHF
size: many; J: TRBJ2-2; V: TRBV12-3/TRBV12-4; D: -; DNA: TGTGCCAGCAGTTTAGCAGTGCTTGCCGGGGAGCTGTTTTTT; CDR3: CASSLAVLAGELFF
size: many; J: TRBJ2-1; V: TRBV20-1; D: TRBD2; DNA: TGCAGTGCTAGAAAGACTAGCCCGAATGAGCAGTTCTTC; CDR3: CSARKTSPNEQFF
size: few; J: TRBJ2-3; V: TRBV4-3; D: -; DNA: TGCGCCAGCAGCCAAGACCGACGGCCCTACTCTAGCACAGATACGCAGTATTTT; CDR3: CASSQDRRPYSSTDTQYF
size: many; J: TRBJ2-1; V: TRBV6-2/TRBV6-3; D: TRBD1; DNA: TGTGCCAGCGACCCCCGCCCCTGGACAGGGGGGGCCATTAATGAGCAGTTCTTC; CDR3: CASDPRPWTGGAINEQFF